This section outlines one T cell receptor beta chain sequence together with its context. The antigen this receptor binds is unknown. There are no base qualities to consult, and no much larger clone falls within one base. For repertoire sequencing, TCR beta CDR3 regions were amplified from RNA transcripts. A first-round RT-PCR used HTBI primers with the Qiagen OneStep RT-PCR kit, followed by a second-round multiplex PCR, size selection and purification. Libraries were sequenced on an Illumina HiSeq2000 using paired-end 100 bp reads. Concerning the study's data processing: Reads were processed with SOAPnuke, discarding reads with adapters, uncalled bases, mean Phred below 15, or no exact constant-primer or identifier match. High-quality paired reads were merged with COPE v1.2.5. Unique nucleotide sequences were defined as clonotypes and aligned to IMGT TRB V, D and J references using MiTCR v1.1. The analysis was limited to V-J combinations with a frequency above 0.0001, which together covered over 98% of repertoires. A TCR clonal expansion and chaos score per V-J combination was defined as the ratio of F50 clonal expansion to chaos observed in the TCRdist matrix. Features were reduced by Welch's t-statistics and random forest to over ten V-J combinations, which fed a naive Bayes classifier. The similarity between thyroid and blood repertoires was quantified using the Morisita-Horn index. Through fastp at Q25 and MiXCR, TCRdb rebuilt clones from the public reads, retaining in-frame beta chains. Every distinct CDR3 protein forms one entry, paired with its most common genes and DNA. The V and J calls come from TCRdb's annotation, not from the publication. The sample profile shows a few hundred thousand distinct CDR3 sequences; 15% of them were found once. The ten largest make up roughly 7% of the sample.

This record comes from a study of Graves' ophthalmopathy and Graves' hyperthyroidism (dated by TCRdb to the late 2010s). Describing the broader study: Peripheral blood was collected at initial diagnosis, prior to any treatment. The study used TCR beta repertoire signatures to distinguish Graves' ophthalmopathy from Graves' hyperthyroidism and to predict progression to ophthalmopathy. In total, around 140 blood samples were TCR-sequenced: roughly 45 ophthalmopathy, 75 hyperthyroidism and 17 hyperthyroidism-to-ophthalmopathy patients. To explore V-J signatures that separate ophthalmopathy from hyperthyroidism, a discovery set of fewer than 110 patients was enrolled, consisting of roughly 45 with ophthalmopathy and fewer than 60 with stable hyperthyroidism. For independent validation, a separate cohort was made up of 18 hyperthyroidism patients plus 17 patients who later progressed from hyperthyroidism to ophthalmopathy. In more than five hyperthyroidism patients, the T-cell repertoires found in thyroid tissue were compared with those found in blood. After sampling, hyperthyroidism patients received methimazole starting at 30 mg daily, and ophthalmopathy patients received high-dose intravenous methylprednisolone. The 100 discovery patients were randomly split 7:3 into training and test sets. Beyond this particular receptor, the publication reports: In cross-validation, the 13-signature model distinguished ophthalmopathy from stable hyperthyroidism with approximately 90% sensitivity and about 81% specificity, while in the test set the corresponding values were about 80% and 75%. In validation, the model predicted ophthalmopathy progression with 55% to 71% sensitivity and less than 80% specificity; some 13 predicted patients were CT-confirmed with GO in a median of 6.5 months. Most expanded thyroid clonotypes with frequency above 0.001 were also detected in blood, suggesting blood repertoires may reflect the thyroid immune response. No statistical method was used to predetermine the sample size, and group allocation was not hidden from the investigators.

From the cysteine up to the phenylalanine, the CDR3 has a length of 14 residues. Of all the DNA, just the CDR3 is kept, 42 bases in frame from base 1. CDR1 MNHEY and CDR2 SMNVEV are derived from the germline V gene (reference sequence). The junction carries 9 bases between V and J, which are trimmed by 4 bases and 0 bases respectively. Stable hyperthyroidism was defined as no progression to ophthalmopathy within 18 months of follow-up. Hyperthyroidism patients were newly diagnosed, with disease duration under 2 months, and aged 18 to 65 years. Patients with other autoimmune diseases, uncontrolled infections, pregnancy or lactation were excluded. Clinical symptoms, serum thyroxine, TRAb, thyroid ultrasound and orbital computed tomography formed the basis of the diagnosis. PBMCs were isolated from roughly 10 ml of fresh peripheral blood by Ficoll-Paque density gradient centrifugation. Trizol reagent was used to extract the total RNA, and its quality was then checked on an Agilent 2100 Bioanalyzer.

In this chain, TRBV27 is recombined with TRBJ2-5, with an unclear D gene assignment. Sequenced material: peripheral blood. The receptor comes from a woman younger than 35 with stable Graves' hyperthyroidism. Donor details come from another sample of the same person, matched by shared clones. The DNA reads TGTGCCAGCAGTTGGGCCGACCACCAAGAGACCCAGTACTTC. This translates into CASSWADHQETQYF.